Following are 8 T cell receptor beta chains from one sample sequenced in a study of beta chain features in type 1 diabetes. What was sequenced were expressed TCRB transcripts, since all of the isolated RNA had been reverse transcribed. Sequencing was performed with immunoSEQ multiplex PCR; in TCRdb, only in-frame clones are kept and a portion is missing. The profile shows roughly 40,000 clones, about 64% of them singletons. Sequencing used Tregs from blood. The receptors originated from a woman aged 25 to 45 in good health.

The gene calls are TRBV7-2 and TRBJ2-1; a possible D gene is TRBD2 (7 bases). Germline V gives CDR1 SGHTA, CDR2 FQGNSA. This CDR3 has 14 amino acids. Deletions cut 2 bases from V and 9 bases from J, with 14 bases between. The CDR3 DNA reads as TGTGCCAGCAGCTTACTAAGGGGGGGCTCTGAGCAGTTCTTC. This translates into CASSLLRGGSEQFF.

The rearrangement uses TRBV5-1 and TRBJ2-1, with 11 bases lining up with TRBD2. CDR1 and CDR2 from the germline V gene are SGHRS and YFSETQ. The CDR3 sequence is 16 residues long. V shed 4 bases and J 4 bases; nucleotides not matched to a gene: 7. DNA for the CDR3: TGCGCCAGCAGCACAACCGGGACTAGCGGATACAATGAGCAGTTCTTC. It yields the protein CASSTTGTSGYNEQFF.

The genes are TRBV7-3 and TRBJ2-1, with 10 bases matching TRBD2. Trimming took 5 bases from V and 4 from J; bases not matched to a gene: 8. CDR1 is SGHTA, CDR2 FQGTGA, per germline. The CDR3 runs to 16 residues. The DNA for the CDR3 is TGTGCCAGCAGCGGTCAGGGACTAGCGCCTTACAATGAGCAGTTCTTC. This encodes CASSGQGLAPYNEQFF.

Only a few counts were recorded for this clone. The chain has TRBV7-2 and TRBJ2-1, with a tentative D call TRBD2 (6 bases). Between the trimmed V and J ends, which lost 5 bases and 5 bases, there was a span of 16 bases. In germline, CDR1 is SGHTA, CDR2 FQGNSA. This CDR3 is 15 amino acids long. This CDR3 reads CASSRSMAGNNEQFF. Written as DNA, the CDR3 is TGTGCCAGCAGCCGATCGATGGCGGGAAACAATGAGCAGTTCTTC. Full variable domain (rest looked up from reference TRBV7-2 and TRBJ2-1): GAGVSQSPSNKVTEKGKDVELRCDPISGHTALYWYRQSLGQGLEFLIYFQGNSAPDKSGLPSDRFSAERTGGSVSTLTIQRTQQEDSAVYLCASSRSMAGNNEQFFGPGTRLTVL.

This clone was counted between two and nine times. The chain recombines TRBV19 with TRBJ2-1; weak D call: TRBD1 (6 bases). Germline-derived CDR1 and CDR2 are LNHDA and SQIVND (reference sequence). The V and J ends lost 3 bases and 14 bases respectively, with 23 bases between them. There are 15 residues in the CDR3. The CDR3 spells CASSIMSGQGKGEFF. CDR3 DNA: TGTGCCAGTAGTATTATGTCCGGGCAGGGCAAGGGGGAGTTCTTC.

The chain joins TRBV5-1 to TRBJ2-1, with 7 positions matching TRBD2. The CDR3 has 13 residues. The germline V gene has CDR1 SGHRS and CDR2 YFSETQ. Trimming at V came to 1 base and at J to 7 bases, leaving 2 bases not matched to a gene. The CDR3 loop reads CASSLTGGNEQFF. The CDR3 DNA reads as TGCGCCAGCAGCTTGACCGGGGGGAATGAGCAGTTCTTC.

The chain joins TRBV30 to TRBJ2-1; TRBD2 matches at 14 bases. With 0 bases clipped from V and 8 bases from J, the junction kept 3 bases outside the gene matches. In germline, CDR1 is GTSNPN, CDR2 SVGIG (reference sequence). The length of the CDR3 is 15 residues. The CDR3 is CAWSVGTSGSDEQFF. CDR3 nucleotide sequence: TGTGCCTGGAGTGTCGGGACTAGCGGGAGCGATGAGCAGTTCTTC.

The CDR3: CALAGGNYNEQFF. For the CDR3, the DNA is TGTGCCCTCGCGGGGGGCAACTACAATGAGCAGTTCTTC. J is TRBJ2-1 and V is TRBV30, with 8 bases lining up with TRBD2. Per germline, CDR1 GTSNPN and CDR2 SVGIG (reference sequence). The CDR3 has 13 amino acids. With 8 bases clipped from V and 3 bases from J, the junction kept 6 bases outside the gene matches. Looking up the rest from reference TRBV30 and TRBJ2-1 gives the full variable domain: SQTIHQWPATLVQPVGSPLSLECTVEGTSNPNLYWYRQAAGRGLQLLFYSVGIGQISSEVPQNLSASRPQDRQFILSSKKLLLSDSGFYLCALAGGNYNEQFFGPGTRLTVL.